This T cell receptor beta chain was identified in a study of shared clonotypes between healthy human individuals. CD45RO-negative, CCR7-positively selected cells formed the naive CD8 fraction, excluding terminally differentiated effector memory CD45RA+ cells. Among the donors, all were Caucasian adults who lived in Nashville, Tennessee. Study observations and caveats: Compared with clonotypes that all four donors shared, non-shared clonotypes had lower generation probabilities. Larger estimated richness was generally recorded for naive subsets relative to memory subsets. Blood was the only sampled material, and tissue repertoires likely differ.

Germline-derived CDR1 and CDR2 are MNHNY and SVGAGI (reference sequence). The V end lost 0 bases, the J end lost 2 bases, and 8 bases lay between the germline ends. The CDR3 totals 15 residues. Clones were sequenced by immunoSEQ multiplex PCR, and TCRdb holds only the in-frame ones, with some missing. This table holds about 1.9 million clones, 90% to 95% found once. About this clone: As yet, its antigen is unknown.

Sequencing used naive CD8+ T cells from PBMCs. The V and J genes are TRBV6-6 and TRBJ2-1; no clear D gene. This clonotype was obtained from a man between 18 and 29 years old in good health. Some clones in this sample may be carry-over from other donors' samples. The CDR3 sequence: CASSYSEITYNEQFF. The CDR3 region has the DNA TGTGCCAGCAGTTACTCCGAGATCACCTACAATGAGCAGTTCTTC.